This T cell receptor beta chain was identified in a study of a mutant IDH1 vaccine in newly diagnosed glioma. Study summary: Treatment recipients were approximately 62% male and about 40% female, and their mean age was around 40 years.

For this clone: As yet, its antigen is unknown.

The CDR3 totals 14 residues. Trimming stripped 6 bases from V and 0 bases from J, with 9 bases between. Per germline, CDR1 LNHDA and CDR2 SQIVND (reference sequence). Libraries were prepared by immunoSEQ multiplex PCR; TCRdb keeps only in-frame clonotypes and omits some of them. There are 30,000 to 40,000 clones in the sample; 75% to 95% occur only once, and 5% to 6.5% lies in the top ten. The time point was: week 47, end of study. The study gave 300 ug of mutant IDH1 20-mer peptide per vaccine dose, with topical imiquimod. Material: PBMCs, obtained from a glioma patient whose treatment included an IDH1 peptide vaccine. This receptor was obtained from a woman aged 40 to 50 with glioma. This chain connects TRBV19 to TRBJ1-5, with D hard to call. The CDR3 DNA follows: TGTGCCAGTAGCCCCCGGGGTAGCAATCAGCCCCAGCATTTT. Amino acid sequence: CASSPRGSNQPQHF. The full variable domain, with the rest looked up from reference TRBV19 and TRBJ1-5, is DGGITQSPKYLFRKEGQNVTLSCEQNLNHDAMYWYRQDPGQGLRLIYYSQIVNDFQKGDIAEGYSVSREKKESFPLTVTSAQKNPTAFYLCASSPRGSNQPQHFGDGTRLSIL.